Listed below are T cell receptor beta chains from one sample, sequenced in a study of T-cell memory formation after mild COVID-19. TCRdb used MiXCR to reprocess the 5' RACE reads, holding one entry per CDR3 protein. The table lists fewer than 150,000 distinct CDR3 sequences, 14% of them singletons, with about 27% in the top ten. Sequenced sample: PBMCs or a T cell subset sorted from them (not recorded which). The receptors were sampled from an adult woman who had mild COVID-19 (a few samples of this study predate the infection). Cell type and time point are not known. The CDR3 runs from the conserved cysteine through the conserved F or W. D genes are given only for firm matches. Clone size appears in some rows only: once, few, many, or a class for an expanded clone.

14	TRBV20-1	NA	few	TRBJ2-1	TGCAGTGCCAAAGGGGGTTGGGACTACAATGAGCAGTTCTTC	CSAKGGWDYNEQFF
14	TRBV30	NA	few	TRBJ1-1	TGTGCCTGGACCCCATGGGGGCGGAACACTGAAGCTTTCTTT	CAWTPWGRNTEAFF
15	TRBV5-6	NA	NA	TRBJ2-1	TGTGCCAGCAGCTTGGGGGGAGGTTCGAGAGGTGAGCAGTTCTTC	CASSLGGGSRGEQFF
13	TRBV20-1	NA	few	TRBJ1-1	TGCAGTGCTAGTACCGAACGGAACACTGAAGCTTTCTTT	CSASTERNTEAFF
19	TRBV12-3/TRBV12-4	TRBD2	many	TRBJ2-2	TGTGCCAGCAGTTTATCGAGCCTAGCGGGGGCCCCGAACACCGGGGAGCTGTTTTTT	CASSLSSLAGAPNTGELFF
13	TRBV9	TRBD2	many	TRBJ2-7	TGTGCCAGCGGGGGACTAGCCCACTACGAGCAGTACTTC	CASGGLAHYEQYF
17	TRBV14	TRBD2	NA	TRBJ2-3	TGTGCCAGCAGCCGGCTAGCGGGATGGGTTCCTACAGATACGCAGTATTTT	CASSRLAGWVPTDTQYF
14	TRBV11-2	TRBD2	NA	TRBJ2-7	TGTGCCAGCAGTCAACATGGGGGGGGCTACGAGCAGTACTTC	CASSQHGGGYEQYF
15	TRBV27	TRBD2	NA	TRBJ2-7	TGTGCCAGCAGTTTCGGACTAGCGGACTCCTACGAGCAGTACTTC	CASSFGLADSYEQYF
10	TRBV6-6	NA	few	TRBJ2-7	TGTGCCAGCAGTTATGGCGAGCAGTACTTC	CASSYGEQYF
13	TRBV28	NA	NA	TRBJ2-2	TGTGCCAGCAGTTTAATCGGCACCGGGGAGCTGTTTTTT	CASSLIGTGELFF
13	TRBV2	NA	NA	TRBJ2-5	TGTGCCAGCAGGGCGAGGTACCAAGAGACCCAGTACTTC	CASRARYQETQYF
18	TRBV6-2/TRBV6-3	TRBD1	few	TRBJ1-2	TGTGCCAGCAGTTACGACCCCCGGACAGGGGGCCACCCCTATGGCTACACCTTC	CASSYDPRTGGHPYGYTF
16	TRBV12-3/TRBV12-4	TRBD2	NA	TRBJ2-1	TGTGCCAGCAGTTCACTAGCGGGAGCAGTTTACAATGAGCAGTTCTTC	CASSSLAGAVYNEQFF
14	TRBV5-6	NA	NA	TRBJ2-1	TGTGCCAGCAGCTTGTTGGCTAGCCCCAATGAGCAGTTCTTC	CASSLLASPNEQFF
15	TRBV27	TRBD2	NA	TRBJ2-1	TGTGCCAGCAGTAATCTAGCGGGGGTTTACAATGAGCAGTTCTTC	CASSNLAGVYNEQFF
15	TRBV7-9	TRBD1	NA	TRBJ1-2	TGTGCCAGCAGCTATAGTGGACAGGGGGTCTATGGCTACACCTTC	CASSYSGQGVYGYTF
14	TRBV15	NA	NA	TRBJ1-5	TGTGCCACCAGCAGTGACTTAGGTGGTCAGCCCCAGCATTTT	CATSSDLGGQPQHF
17	TRBV6-2/TRBV6-3	TRBD1	NA	TRBJ2-7	TGTGCCAGCAGTTACATCACCGGGACAGGGTACTCCTACGAGCAGTACTTC	CASSYITGTGYSYEQYF
18	TRBV4-3	TRBD2	many	TRBJ2-2	TGCGCCAGCAGCAAAGGAACCGGGAGGGCCGCGAACACCGGGGAGCTGTTTTTT	CASSKGTGRAANTGELFF
10	TRBV29-1	NA	many	TRBJ1-1	TGCAGCGTTCTTGGAGCTGAAGCTTTCTTT	CSVLGAEAFF
13	TRBV2	NA	few	TRBJ1-1	TGTGCCAGCAGTGACAGGGCAGCCGTTGGTGCTTTCTTT	CASSDRAAVGAFF
16	TRBV29-1	TRBD2	NA	TRBJ2-1	TGCAGCGTTGATGGACTAGCGGGAGTGTGGTACAATGAGCAGTTCTTC	CSVDGLAGVWYNEQFF
19	TRBV6-1	TRBD1	NA	TRBJ2-1	TGTGCCAGCAGCGGTGGGACAGGGGGGCCTTTGTCAACCAACAATGAGCAGTTCTTC	CASSGGTGGPLSTNNEQFF
12	TRBV29-1	NA	many	TRBJ2-3	TGCAGCGTAAGGGTTTTCACAGATACGCAGTATTTT	CSVRVFTDTQYF
11	TRBV20-1	NA	once	TRBJ1-1	TGCAGTGCTAGGGTACTCACTGAAGCTTTCTTT	CSARVLTEAFF
14	TRBV11-2	TRBD1	NA	TRBJ2-3	TGTGCCAGCAGCTTATGGGACAGCAAGGATACGCAGTATTTT	CASSLWDSKDTQYF
14	TRBV9	NA	NA	TRBJ2-2	TGTGCCAGCAGCGTAGCACAGAACACCGGGGAGCTGTTTTTT	CASSVAQNTGELFF
14	TRBV10-3	NA	few	TRBJ2-3	TGTGCCATCGGTGAGCCCGCAAGCACAGATACGCAGTATTTT	CAIGEPASTDTQYF
15	TRBV27	NA	NA	TRBJ1-1	TGTGCCAGCAGCCAAGACTCGGACTGTCACACTGAAGCTTTCTTT	CASSQDSDCHTEAFF
19	TRBV25-1	TRBD1	few	TRBJ1-1	TGTGCCAGCAGTGTGGGTGAACGGGACAGGGGTGTCAGGCCCACTGAAGCTTTCTTT	CASSVGERDRGVRPTEAFF
15	TRBV4-1	NA	NA	TRBJ2-7	TGCGCCAGCAGCCGCGGGGGCCAGGGGATCTACGAGCAGTACTTC	CASSRGGQGIYEQYF
15	TRBV5-1	NA	NA	TRBJ2-7	TGCGCCAGCAGCTTGGGGGTAGCGGTCACCTACGAGCAGTACTTC	CASSLGVAVTYEQYF
15	TRBV29-1	TRBD2	few	TRBJ2-1	TGCAGCGTTGAATTGGGACTAGCGGCTTACAATGAGCAGTTCTTC	CSVELGLAAYNEQFF
15	TRBV7-9	TRBD1	NA	TRBJ1-1	TGTGCCAGCAGCTTAGTCCAGGGGGAGTGGGCTGAAGCTTTCTTT	CASSLVQGEWAEAFF
16	TRBV4-1	NA	many	TRBJ1-1	TGCGCCAGCAGCCAACCCAGAGTAGGGCTGAACACTGAAGCTTTCTTT	CASSQPRVGLNTEAFF
16	TRBV4-3	NA	NA	TRBJ1-2	TGCGCCAGCAGCCAAGAGTATGCGTCTCCCAACTATGGCTACACCTTC	CASSQEYASPNYGYTF
14	TRBV7-2	NA	NA	TRBJ1-1	TGTGCCAGCAGCTCAGACGCGCTTAACACTGAAGCTTTCTTT	CASSSDALNTEAFF
19	TRBV20-1	TRBD1	few	TRBJ2-5	TGCAGTGCTTCCAAACGGGGGGACAGGGGTCCGGTAGGCCAAGAGACCCAGTACTTC	CSASKRGDRGPVGQETQYF
12	TRBV20-1	NA	NA	TRBJ2-7	TGCAGTGCCAAGGACGCTCTCTACGAGCAGTACTTC	CSAKDALYEQYF
14	TRBV11-2	NA	few	TRBJ2-5	TGTGCCAGCAGCTTAGCTGGAGGGAGAGAGACCCAGTACTTC	CASSLAGGRETQYF
15	TRBV25-1	TRBD1	many	TRBJ1-2	TGTGCCAGCAGTGAAACCGGACAGGGGGCTACGGGCTACACCTTC	CASSETGQGATGYTF
15	TRBV4-1	NA	few	TRBJ1-1	TGCGCCAGCAGCCTCTACGGGTGGGGGAACACTGAAGCTTTCTTT	CASSLYGWGNTEAFF
16	TRBV29-1	TRBD2	NA	TRBJ2-7	TGCAGCGTCGGGGGGGATAGCGGGAGGCCTACCTACGAGCAGTACTTC	CSVGGDSGRPTYEQYF
15	TRBV6-2/TRBV6-3	NA	NA	TRBJ2-7	TGTGCCAGCAGCTCCCAACCGGGACCTAGTTACGAGCAGTACTTC	CASSSQPGPSYEQYF
13	TRBV5-5	NA	NA	TRBJ1-1	TGTGCCAGCAGCCGGACAATTAACACTGAAGCTTTCTTT	CASSRTINTEAFF
16	TRBV9	TRBD1	few	TRBJ2-7	TGTGCCAGCAGCGTTTTGATAGGACAGGGGCCCGACGAGCAGTACTTC	CASSVLIGQGPDEQYF
16	TRBV4-2	NA	many	TRBJ2-1	TGTGCCAGCAGCCAAGAGATGACTGCCTCCTACAATGAGCAGTTCTTC	CASSQEMTASYNEQFF